This T cell receptor (beta chain) was identified in a study of molecular identifiers for immune sequencing clone quantification (dated 2018 in TCRdb). Background on the whole study: For a replicate experiment, RNA from around 20,000 or 100,000 naive CD8 T cells was divided into five aliquots, of which four were sequenced. CD8 T cells were used in a methods study to benchmark molecular-identifier clustering-based TCR repertoire sequencing (MIDCIRS) and TCR RNA copy counting.

Naive CD8 T cell libraries were made from about 20,000 to 1,000,000 sorted cells using 10%, 30% or 50% of purified RNA. Naive CD8 T cells were FACS-sorted as CD8+CD4-CCR7+CD45RA+ on a BD FACSAria II into RLT Plus buffer. Detection sensitivity was tested by spiking Jurkat RNA equal to fewer than twelve TCR copies' worth into samples containing 20,000-1,000,000 naive CD8 T cells. CD8 T cells were enriched using RosetteSep CD8+ T Cell Enrichment Cocktail and Ficoll-Paque, and the enriched cells then underwent ACK red cell lysis. The germline V gene sets CDR1 to MNHEY and CDR2 to SVGAGI. Ends trimmed: V by 3 bases, J by 9 bases; bases unmatched to a gene: 12. The CDR3 contains 16 residues, cysteine and phenylalanine counted. Only the CDR3 portion is preserved as DNA: 48 bases, with reading frame beginning at the first base. Results and caveats for the whole study, not just this receptor: In CMV-specific effector cells, clones with more than 20 RNA copies accounted for over 98% of molecules, whereas in naive cells such clones accounted for under 1%. Modeling estimated about 3 recovered TCR RNA copies per cell, compared with about 10 by digital PCR, which implies about 30% capture efficiency. When barcode sub-clustering was omitted, TCR diversity was inflated by chimeric consensus sequences, with chimeras reaching as high as 47%. The naive libraries included spiked-in Jurkat TCR RNA (around 10 copies' worth), and this RNA is not part of the donor repertoire. Highly expanded clone sizes could be underestimated if identical TCR molecules share a barcode. Spiked-in Jurkat TCR RNA equivalent to a single cell was reported to be detectable even among fewer than 1.2 million naive CD8 T cells.

The library was obtained by PCR. TCRdb names Illumina HiSeq 4000 as the instrument used. Bulk TCR libraries were made following a previously described method, with the TCR primers given in Table S5. Purification of total RNA was performed with the Qiagen AllPrep DNA/RNA kit. Before any analysis, reads coming from multiple sequencing runs of the same library were combined into one pool. From the authors' description of their analysis: Reads were retained only if their TCR constant sequence matched exactly, and those retained reads were trimmed to 150 nt and grouped according to their 12-nt molecular barcodes. Reads in each barcode group were sub-clustered using a 15% Levenshtein threshold, and a quality-weighted consensus sequence was built for each RNA molecule. Non-functional sequences were discarded, and so were lower-count sequences lying one edit away from another sequence. Based on fitting two negative binomial distributions, any barcode sub-cluster with under 20% of the maximum read count was discarded. TCRdb handled the public reads itself, with Q25 trimming in fastp and clone calling in MiXCR, and kept productive beta chains. Entries that share a CDR3 protein sequence are merged under the most common genes and DNA. Here the V and J calls rest on TCRdb's processing, not on the authors' analysis. The sample table holds 50,000 to 65,000 distinct CDR3 sequences, of which approximately 25% were seen once. Approximately 1.9% of the sample comes from the top ten.

This clonotype was detected many times. It lacks a known antigen. No per-base quality is available; no much larger clone lies one base away. The chain is encoded by TRBV6-5 joined to TRBJ2-1, with 9 bases matching TRBD2. Sequencing used naive CD8+ T cells from blood, with Jurkat cell RNA spiked in. In light of the paper, this sample's cell subset or site label describes: FACS-sorted CD8+CD4-CCR7+CD45RA+ naive T cells. This clonotype originated in a human donor in good health. Some libraries in this study had Jurkat cell RNA spiked in. The CDR3 corresponds to CASSYSIAGAPFEQFF. The DNA is as follows: TGTGCCAGCAGTTATTCAATAGCGGGAGCCCCCTTTGAGCAGTTCTTC.